This entry lists 24 T cell receptor beta chains sequenced from one sample in a study of T cell repertoires in cytomegalovirus infection. No cognate antigen is known for these TCRs. TCRdb redid the calling of the reads with MiXCR, one entry per CDR3 protein. Here the sample spans around 570,000 distinct CDR3 sequences, around two fifths being singletons. The source was cultured PBMCs, collected from culture after CMV antigen stimulation. These receptors were collected from a human donor in good health (CMV status not recorded). Some clones in this sample may be carry-over from other donors' samples.

The genes are TRBV6-1 and TRBJ2-5, with 7 positions matching TRBD2. CDR3 size: 15 residues. CDR1 and CDR2 (germline): MNHNS, SASEGT. V lost 3 bases to trimming and J lost 4 bases; unmatched junction nucleotides: 8. CDR3 sequence (DNA): TGTGCCAGCAGTGATATGGGACTACCGCTAGAGACCCAGTACTTC. Residues: CASSDMGLPLETQYF.

There are a few counts of this clonotype. The J gene is TRBJ1-2, the V gene TRBV5-1; tentatively, D is TRBD1 (5 bases). Trimming stripped 0 bases from V and 4 bases from J, with 10 bases between. Germline CDR1 SGHRS, CDR2 YFSETQ. The length of the CDR3 is 14 residues. CDR3 DNA: TGCGCCAGCAGCTTGGGGGACCCACCCTATGGCTACACCTTC. Translation: CASSLGDPPYGYTF.

This clonotype has a handful of counts. V and J are TRBV3-1 and TRBJ1-2, with a weak D call TRBD1 (5 bases). V lost 5 bases and J 2 bases, leaving 15 bases between the germline ends. The CDR3 totals 15 residues. Germline assignment: CDR1 LGHDT and CDR2 YNNKEL (reference sequence). CDR3 coding DNA: TGTGCCAGCAGCACACGAGGGGTGAGGAACTATGGCTACACCTTC. Translated: CASSTRGVRNYGYTF.

This CDR3 reads CASSFREWNTEAFF. The CDR3 DNA reads as TGTGCCAGCAGCTTCAGGGAGTGGAACACTGAAGCTTTCTTT. The gene calls are TRBV7-6 and TRBJ1-1, with a possible D match to TRBD1 (5 bases). V lost 3 bases and J 1 base, leaving 9 bases between the germline ends. This CDR3 has 14 residues. CDR1 is SGHVS, CDR2 FNYEAQ, per germline.

There are a few counts of this clonotype. The rearrangement joins TRBV7-2 to TRBJ2-5; D call uncertain. This CDR3 is built from 17 residues. Trimming removed 5 bases at V and 0 bases at J, with 19 bases between. Germline CDR1 reads SGHTA; CDR2 reads FQGNSA. CDR3 sequence reads: CASSPSLWRHYQETQYF. The DNA for the CDR3 is TGTGCCAGCAGCCCATCCCTCTGGCGCCATTACCAAGAGACCCAGTACTTC.

The chain links TRBV5-1 to TRBJ1-1; D perhaps matches TRBD1 (6 bases). V was pared by 0 bases and J by 4 bases, with 13 bases between. The CDR3 runs 15 residues. Germline V gene lookup returns CDR1 SGHRS and CDR2 YFSETQ. CDR3 sequence reads: CASSLAGAQSTEAFF. The CDR3 DNA reads TGCGCCAGCAGCTTGGCAGGGGCGCAAAGCACTGAAGCTTTCTTT.

This clonotype was seen more than once but under ten times. The chain has TRBV6-5 and TRBJ1-3; perhaps TRBD1 as D (6 bases). The germline V gene encodes CDR1 MNHEY and CDR2 SVGAGI. Trimming took 6 bases from V and 0 from J, leaving 18 bases between them. The CDR3 runs to 17 residues. The CDR3 here is CASSQRGGAGSGNTIYF. CDR3 DNA: TGTGCCAGCAGCCAAAGGGGGGGGGCAGGCTCTGGAAACACCATATATTTT.

This clonotype was seen a handful of times. This chain uses TRBV15 with TRBJ2-1; 9 bases are a match to TRBD2. V lost 8 bases and J lost 6; bases outside the gene matches: 11. The CDR3 runs to 15 residues. The germline V gene encodes CDR1 LNHNV and CDR2 YYDKDF (reference sequence). The CDR3 protein is CATARLAGTPNEQFF. CDR3 DNA: TGTGCCACCGCACGTCTAGCGGGGACACCCAATGAGCAGTTCTTC.

In its sample, this clonotype was seen a few times. The chain has TRBV7-9 and TRBJ2-5, with 9 nucleotides matching TRBD2. The germline gives CDR1 SEHNR, CDR2 FQNEAQ (reference sequence). The CDR3 extends over 16 amino acids. Germline trimming cut 1 base from V and 3 bases from J; bases unmatched to any gene: 6. Here the CDR3 DNA reads TGTGCCAGCAGCTTAGGCGGGGGGGCCTCGGAAGAGACCCAGTACTTC. Residues: CASSLGGGASEETQYF.

Many counts were recorded for this clonotype. The chain combines TRBV7-2 with TRBJ2-2, with a possible D match to TRBD1 (5 bases). This CDR3 is built from 13 residues. V was cut by 5 bases and J by 6 bases, with 10 bases left in between. Looked up from germline, CDR1 is SGHTA and CDR2 is FQGNSA. CDR3 DNA sequence: TGTGCCAGCAGCGCCTGGGGCCCCGGGGAGCTGTTTTTT. This codes for CASSAWGPGELFF.

This clonotype was recorded many times. CDR3 sequence: CATSDGKEGREQFF. For the CDR3, the DNA is TGTGCCACCAGCGATGGTAAGGAGGGAAGGGAGCAGTTCTTC. The rearrangement links TRBV24-1 to TRBJ2-1; TRBD2 is a possible D gene (6 bases). V gave up 7 bases and J gave up 10 bases, with 19 bases separating them. The V gene's germline CDR1 is KGHDR and CDR2 SFDVKD. The CDR3 contains 14 residues.

V usage is TRBV12-3 or TRBV12-4 and J usage is TRBJ2-1; 15 nucleotides align to TRBD2. V shed 3 bases and J 4 bases; nucleotides not matched to a gene: 7. This CDR3 is built from 18 residues. The CDR3 nucleotides are TGTGCCAGCAGTTTTAGGACTAGCGGGGGGGCGGGATACAATGAGCAGTTCTTC. Amino acid sequence: CASSFRTSGGAGYNEQFF.

The chain is built from TRBV5-4 and TRBJ1-6; TRBD1 matches at 12 bases. With 4 bases clipped from V and 9 bases from J, the junction kept 5 bases outside the gene matches. CDR3 length: 15 amino acids. Per germline, CDR1 SGHNT and CDR2 YYREEE (reference sequence). The chain's CDR3 is CASSPRDRGPSPLHF. The CDR3 coding sequence is TGTGCCAGCAGCCCCAGGGACAGGGGGCCTTCACCCCTCCACTTT. Full variable domain (rest looked up from reference TRBV5-4 and TRBJ1-6): ETGVTQSPTHLIKTRGQQVTLRCSSQSGHNTVSWYQQALGQGPQFIFQYYREEENGRGNFPPRFSGLQFPNYSSELNVNALELDDSALYLCASSPRDRGPSPLHFGNGTRLTVT.

A few counts support this clonotype. The chain is built from TRBV12-3 or TRBV12-4 and TRBJ1-1, with D unclear. There are 11 residues in the CDR3. Trimming pared 6 bases from V and 8 bases from J, leaving 10 bases between. The CDR3 protein is CASSLMGEAFF. Here the CDR3 DNA reads TGTGCCAGCAGCCTTATGGGAGAAGCTTTCTTT.

This clonotype was seen a few times. The rearrangement links TRBV6-1 to TRBJ2-5; no firm D call. This CDR3 contains 11 residues. Germline V gives CDR1 MNHNS, CDR2 SASEGT. Between the trimmed V and J ends, which lost 2 bases and 14 bases, there was a span of 12 bases. The CDR3: CASSEPAPQYF. The CDR3 bases are TGTGCCAGCAGTGAACCAGCCCCGCAATACTTC.

The chain recombines TRBV7-8 with TRBJ1-2; possible D gene TRBD1, 6 bases. The CDR3 consists of 15 residues. The V gene's germline CDR1 is SGHVS and CDR2 FQNEAQ. Trimming took off 1 base at V and 2 bases at J, with 11 bases between the two ends. CDR3 DNA sequence: TGTGCCAGCAGCTTAGGGGGGGCAGGGAACTATGGCTACACCTTC. It codes for CASSLGGAGNYGYTF. Full variable domain (remainder filled in from reference TRBV7-8 and TRBJ1-2): GAGVSQSPRYKVAKRGQDVALRCDPISGHVSLFWYQQALGQGPEFLTYFQNEAQLDKSGLPSDRFFAERPEGSVSTLKIQRTQQEDSAVYLCASSLGGAGNYGYTFGSGTRLTVV.

The chain carries TRBV3-1 and TRBJ2-7; 8 bases line up with TRBD1. V was pared by 3 bases and J by 1 base, with 11 bases of the junction left unmatched. Germline V gene sequence: CDR1 LGHDT, CDR2 YNNKEL (reference sequence). The CDR3 is made up of 17 amino acids. The CDR3 loop is CASSQSPTGQESYEQYF. The CDR3 DNA follows: TGTGCCAGCAGCCAGTCCCCCACGGGACAGGAGTCCTACGAGCAGTACTTC.

This rearrangement joins TRBV15 to TRBJ2-7, with 11 bases matching TRBD2. The CDR3 covers 15 residues. V shed 0 bases, J shed 2 bases, and the junction held 0 bases outside the gene matches. In germline, CDR1 is LNHNV, CDR2 YYDKDF (reference sequence). CDR3 DNA sequence: TGTGCCACCAGCAGAGATAGCGGGGGGGCCTACGAGCAGTACTTC. Translated, it gives CATSRDSGGAYEQYF.

The gene calls are TRBV5-1 and TRBJ1-2; maybe TRBD1 (6 bases). The CDR3 extends over 14 amino acids. V lost 4 bases and J lost 8, with 18 bases in between. Germline V lookup: CDR1 SGHRS, CDR2 YFSETQ. CDR3 residues: CASSHPVGGGGYTF. CDR3 DNA sequence: TGCGCCAGCAGCCACCCCGTAGGGGGGGGCGGCTACACCTTC.

This clonotype was recorded a few times. V is TRBV6-6 and J is TRBJ2-1; a weak D match, TRBD1 (6 bases). CDR1 is MNHNY and CDR2 is SVGAGI in the germline V gene (reference sequence). The CDR3 consists of 15 residues. The ends were cut back, 7 bases at V and 2 bases at J, with 15 bases in the middle. CDR3 DNA: TGTGCCAGCACGACAACAGGGAGAGCCTACAATGAGCAGTTCTTC. This sequence encodes CASTTTGRAYNEQFF.

The chain links TRBV11-2 to TRBJ2-5; D is uncertain. Germline loops: CDR1 SGHAT, CDR2 FQNNGV. The CDR3 consists of 16 residues. The V gene lost 4 bases and the J gene lost 2 bases, with 17 bases spanning the gap. As DNA, the CDR3 is TGTGCCAGCAGCTCCATAGCCCACGGTTCTCAAGAGACCCAGTACTTC. Translating gives CASSSIAHGSQETQYF.

This clonotype was detected only a few times. This sequence joins TRBV12-3 or TRBV12-4 and TRBJ1-1; D remains ambiguous. The CDR3 totals 13 residues. The ends were cut back, 4 bases at V and 1 base at J, with 7 bases in the middle. Here the CDR3 DNA reads TGTGCCAGCAGTTACGCTCCGAACACTGAAGCTTTCTTT. Residues: CASSYAPNTEAFF.

This clonotype was picked up a small number of times. This chain joins TRBV24-1 and TRBJ2-1; D ambiguous. The germline V and J ends were trimmed by 1 base and 6 bases, with 9 bases remaining between them. Germline V gives CDR1 KGHDR, CDR2 SFDVKD. The CDR3 covers 14 residues. CDR3 amino acids: CATSDFGRFNEQFF. CDR3 sequence (DNA): TGTGCCACCAGTGATTTCGGCAGGTTCAATGAGCAGTTCTTC.

This clonotype came up a few times. This chain connects TRBV5-4 to TRBJ1-2; D not certain. Looked up from germline, CDR1 is SGHNT and CDR2 is YYREEE (reference sequence). The CDR3 covers 14 residues. Between the trimmed V and J ends, which lost 1 base and 4 bases, there was a span of 11 bases. The CDR3 DNA sequence: TGTGCCAGCAGCTTGCGGGCAGGCGCCTATGGCTACACCTTC. Its protein product is CASSLRAGAYGYTF.